The rows below give T cell receptor beta chains drawn from one sample of a study of control samples from healthy donors and cancer patients. Here immunoSEQ multiplex PCR was the method, and the copy in TCRdb shows in-frame clones only, minus some. Altogether over 150,000 clones are present, over 90% being singletons, with the ten largest covering approximately 0.93%. The sample taken for sequencing was blood. The origin of the receptors is a young woman in good health. Each CDR3 is given with its conserved first and last residue. D genes are given only for firm matches. Clone size, where shown, is once, few, many, or a class for clones that have expanded.

J: TRBJ2-5; size: .; V: TRBV7-8; length: 14; D: TRBD2; CDR3: CASSSGGGSETQYF; DNA: TGTGCCAGCAGTTCCGGGGGGGGTAGCGAGACCCAGTACTTC
J: TRBJ2-5; size: .; V: TRBV20-1; length: 14; D: TRBD2; CDR3: CSASTSGGPGTQYF; DNA: TGCAGTGCTAGTACTAGCGGGGGTCCGGGGACCCAGTACTTC
J: TRBJ2-4; size: once; V: TRBV6-6; length: 18; D: TRBD2; CDR3: CASSPRTSGGAAKNIQYF; DNA: TGTGCCAGCAGTCCCCGGACTAGCGGGGGGGCTGCCAAAAACATTCAGTACTTC
J: TRBJ2-6; size: .; V: TRBV18; length: 13; D: .; CDR3: CASSPAGANVLTF; DNA: TGTGCCAGCTCACCGGCCGGGGCCAACGTCCTGACTTTC
J: TRBJ2-2; size: .; V: TRBV3-1/TRBV3-2; length: 17; D: TRBD2; CDR3: CASSPGLAGGLTGELFF; DNA: TGTGCCAGCAGCCCGGGACTAGCGGGAGGGCTGACCGGGGAGCTGTTTTTT
J: TRBJ2-5; size: once; V: TRBV19; length: 13; D: .; CDR3: CASSNSWGETQYF; DNA: TGTGCCAGTAGCAATAGCTGGGGGGAGACCCAGTACTTC
J: TRBJ2-5; size: .; V: TRBV14; length: 13; D: .; CDR3: CASSHGLGETQYF; DNA: TGTGCCAGCAGCCATGGGCTGGGCGAGACCCAGTACTTC
J: TRBJ1-1; size: .; V: TRBV6-5; length: 14; D: .; CDR3: CASSYGSGYTEAFF; DNA: TGTGCCAGCAGTTATGGGTCAGGGTACACTGAAGCTTTCTTT
J: TRBJ2-7; size: .; V: TRBV5-1; length: 13; D: .; CDR3: CASSLDTAYEQYF; DNA: TGCGCCAGCAGCTTGGACACGGCCTACGAGCAGTACTTC
J: TRBJ2-2; size: .; V: TRBV12-3/TRBV12-4; length: 12; D: .; CDR3: CASNQGAGELFF; DNA: TGTGCCAGTAATCAGGGAGCCGGGGAGCTGTTTTTT
J: TRBJ1-5; size: .; V: TRBV10-3; length: 14; D: TRBD1; CDR3: CAAAPGQLNQPQHF; DNA: TGTGCCGCAGCCCCGGGACAGCTAAATCAGCCCCAGCATTTT
J: TRBJ1-2; size: .; V: TRBV2; length: 13; D: .; CDR3: CANTTPGGYGYTF; DNA: TGTGCCAATACGACCCCGGGAGGCTATGGCTACACCTTC
J: TRBJ2-7; size: .; V: TRBV27; length: 19; D: TRBD2; CDR3: CASSKRGTSGLALSYEQYF; DNA: TGTGCCAGCAGTAAACGTGGGACTAGCGGGCTCGCACTTTCCTACGAGCAGTACTTC
J: TRBJ2-7; size: .; V: TRBV30; length: 13; D: .; CDR3: CAWSDGWSYEQYF; DNA: TGTGCCTGGAGTGATGGTTGGTCCTACGAGCAGTACTTC